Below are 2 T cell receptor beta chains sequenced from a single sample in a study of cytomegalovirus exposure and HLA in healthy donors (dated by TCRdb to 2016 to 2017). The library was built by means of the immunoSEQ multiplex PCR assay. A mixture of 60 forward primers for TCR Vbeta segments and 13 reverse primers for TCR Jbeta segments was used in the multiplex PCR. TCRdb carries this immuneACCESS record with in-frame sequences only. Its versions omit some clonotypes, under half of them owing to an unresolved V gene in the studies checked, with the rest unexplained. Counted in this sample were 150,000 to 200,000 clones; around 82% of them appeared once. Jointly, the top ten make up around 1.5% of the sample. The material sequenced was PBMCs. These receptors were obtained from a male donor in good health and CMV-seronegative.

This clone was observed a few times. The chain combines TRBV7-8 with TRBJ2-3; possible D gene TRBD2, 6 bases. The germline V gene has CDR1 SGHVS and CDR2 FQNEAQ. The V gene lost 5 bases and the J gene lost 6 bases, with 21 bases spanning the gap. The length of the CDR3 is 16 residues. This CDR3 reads CASSPRRDSQADTQYF. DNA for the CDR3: TGTGCCAGCAGCCCGAGGCGGGACTCCCAAGCCGATACGCAGTATTTT.

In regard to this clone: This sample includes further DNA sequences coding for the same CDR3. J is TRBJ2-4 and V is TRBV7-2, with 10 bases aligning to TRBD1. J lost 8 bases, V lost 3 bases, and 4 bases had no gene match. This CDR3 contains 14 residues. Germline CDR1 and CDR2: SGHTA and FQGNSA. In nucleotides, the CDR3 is TGTGCCAGCAGCTTCGGACAGGGGGGAGACATTCAGTACTTC. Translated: CASSFGQGGDIQYF.